Following are 23 T cell receptor beta chains from one sample sequenced in a study of CD8+ T cells in alopecia areata. Treatment defined: oral pan-JAK inhibitor, 5-10 mg twice daily. In each case, RNA was isolated and then reverse transcribed into cDNA as the sequencing template. Profiling relied on immunoSEQ multiplex PCR, and the TCRdb table lists in-frame clones only, not all of them. Among about 200,000 clones listed, 58% were seen once. The source was CD4+ T cells sorted from blood, collected at week 24, from a patient treated with tofacitinib. The receptors come from a human donor with alopecia areata.

The V call is TRBV6-5, the J call TRBJ2-7; D may match TRBD1 or TRBD2 (5 bases each). This CDR3 has 12 residues. CDR1 is MNHEY, CDR2 SVGAGI, per germline. Trimming left V 7 bases short and J 3 bases short, with 10 bases between. Here the CDR3 reads CASMGEGYEQYF. In DNA, the CDR3 is TGTGCCAGCATGGGGGAAGGCTACGAGCAGTACTTC.

V gene TRBV5-1 combines with J gene TRBJ2-7, with a possible D match to TRBD1 (6 bases). Trimming removed 0 bases at V and 1 base at J, with 17 bases between. The CDR3 contains 17 residues. In germline, CDR1 is SGHRS, CDR2 YFSETQ. The CDR3 reads CASSLDLQAGVSYEQYF. The CDR3 bases are TGCGCCAGCAGCTTGGATTTGCAGGCAGGGGTGTCCTACGAGCAGTACTTC.

The V gene is TRBV15, the J gene TRBJ2-5; 9 bases fit TRBD2. The CDR3 has 18 residues. Germline trimming cut 1 base from V and 3 bases from J; bases unmatched to any gene: 12. Germline CDR1 is LNHNV and CDR2 is YYDKDF (reference sequence). The CDR3 sequence: CATSRGITGTSFKETQYF. As DNA, the CDR3 is TGTGCCACCAGCAGAGGAATCACCGGGACTAGCTTCAAAGAGACCCAGTACTTC.

This clone was counted only a few times. The CDR3 is CSVRASGQGNEKLFF. CDR3 DNA sequence: TGCAGCGTTAGAGCCTCTGGACAGGGAAATGAAAAACTGTTTTTT. The V gene is TRBV29-1, the J gene TRBJ1-4; 8 bases are shared with TRBD1. The CDR3 runs to 15 residues. J gave up 5 bases and V 5 bases, and 10 bases lay outside the gene matches. The germline V gene encodes CDR1 SQVTM and CDR2 ANQGSEA.

The gene calls are TRBV7-2 and TRBJ1-3; 7 nucleotides line up with TRBD1. Losses at the gene ends were 5 bases for V and 3 bases for J; bases not matched to a gene: 7. Germline-derived CDR1 and CDR2 are SGHTA and FQGNSA. The CDR3 is 15 amino acids. CDR3 in amino acids: CASSADRAGGNTIYF. The CDR3 DNA reads TGTGCCAGCAGCGCCGACAGGGCGGGTGGAAACACCATATATTTT.

The rearrangement joins TRBV9 to TRBJ2-1; D not certain. The V and J ends lost 1 base and 6 bases respectively, with 5 bases between them. The CDR3 extends over 12 amino acids. In germline, CDR1 is SGDLS, CDR2 YYNGEE. DNA for the CDR3: TGTGCCAGCAGCGTATGGGGCAATGAGCAGTTCTTC. It yields the protein CASSVWGNEQFF.

This sequence joins TRBV5-4 and TRBJ2-3; the match to TRBD2 covers 9 bases. CDR1 SGHNT and CDR2 YYREEE come from the germline V gene (reference sequence). V gave up 3 bases and J gave up 1 base; unmatched junction bases: 6. The CDR3 sequence is 16 residues long. The CDR3 DNA is TGTGCCAGCAGCTCCACTAGCGGGCCGGGCACAGATACGCAGTATTTT. The encoded protein is CASSSTSGPGTDTQYF.

This chain uses TRBV10-3 with TRBJ1-5; 7 bases agree with TRBD1. This CDR3 region has 15 residues. V shed 0 bases and J 2 bases; nucleotides not matched to a gene: 1. CDR1 and CDR2 (germline): ENHRY, SYGVKD. The CDR3 reads CAISESDRGNQPQHF. Here the CDR3 DNA reads TGTGCCATCAGTGAGTCCGACAGGGGCAATCAGCCCCAGCATTTT.

The table lists this clone with a few counts. The chain joins TRBV19 to TRBJ2-5; D unclear. CDR3 length equals 12 residues. V lost 4 bases to trimming and J lost 0 bases, with 3 bases between them. Germline CDR1 is LNHDA and CDR2 is SQIVND (reference sequence). This CDR3 reads CASSTNQETQYF. The CDR3 coding sequence is TGTGCCAGTAGTACCAACCAAGAGACCCAGTACTTC.

The chain is built from TRBV29-1 and TRBJ2-1; 15 nucleotides line up with TRBD2. The germline V gene has CDR1 SQVTM and CDR2 ANQGSEA. The length of the CDR3 is 18 residues. V was pared by 2 bases and J by 0 bases, with 5 bases of the junction left unmatched. The CDR3 sequence: CSVELGLAGGSSYNEQFF. The DNA for the CDR3 is TGCAGCGTTGAATTGGGACTAGCGGGGGGCAGCTCCTACAATGAGCAGTTCTTC.

This rearrangement joins TRBV18 to TRBJ2-1, with D unresolved. There are 13 residues in the CDR3. Germline CDR1 and CDR2: KGHSH and LQKENI. V lost 6 bases and J 2 bases, leaving 8 bases between the germline ends. The CDR3, as DNA: TGTGCCAGCTCCCCTTACACCTACAATGAGCAGTTCTTC. Encoded protein: CASSPYTYNEQFF.

V and J are TRBV27 and TRBJ1-6, with a tentative D call TRBD1 (5 bases). This CDR3 is 14 amino acids long. The germline V gene encodes CDR1 MNHEY and CDR2 SMNVEV (reference sequence). Trimming removed 3 bases at V and 6 bases at J, with 9 bases between. The CDR3 DNA is TGTGCCAGCAGTTTCAGACAGATTAATTCACCCCTCCACTTT. This codes for CASSFRQINSPLHF.

This sequence joins TRBV7-3 and TRBJ2-6; D unresolved. Germline values: CDR1 SGHTA, CDR2 FQGTGA. CDR3 size: 17 residues. The V end lost 4 bases, the J end lost 0 bases, and 13 bases lay between the germline ends. The CDR3 is CASSSRVMGSGANVLTF. The DNA of the CDR3 is TGTGCCAGCAGCTCTCGGGTCATGGGCTCTGGGGCCAACGTCCTGACTTTC.

This clone was counted between two and nine times. This chain connects TRBV10-3 to TRBJ2-6; tentatively, D is TRBD1 (5 bases). The germline gives CDR1 ENHRY, CDR2 SYGVKD. The V and J ends lost 10 bases and 2 bases respectively, with 15 bases between them. This CDR3 region has 15 residues. The CDR3 nucleotides read TGTGCCAGTACCGTGGGGCTCGCTGGGGCCAACGTCCTGACTTTC. Translated: CASTVGLAGANVLTF.

The V call is TRBV7-3, the J call TRBJ1-2, with 12 bases lining up with TRBD1. The germline V gene encodes CDR1 SGHTA and CDR2 FQGTGA. This CDR3 spans 15 amino acids. The J segment lost 6 bases and the V segment lost 3 bases, leaving 5 bases of the junction unmatched. The CDR3 sequence is CASSLGTGGNDGYTF. CDR3 in DNA: TGTGCCAGCAGCTTGGGGACAGGGGGCAACGATGGCTACACCTTC.

Comments on this clone: A read error may account for a junction end that differs from germline. The chain is built from TRBV5-6 and TRBJ2-1; 9 positions agree with TRBD2. The CDR3 has 13 residues. Germline assignment: CDR1 SGHDT and CDR2 YYEEEE. The CDR3 DNA follows: TGTGCCAGCACCCGCGTGGCGGGAGGGCCGTTAATCTTC. The encoded protein is CASTRVAGGPLIF. Looking up the rest from reference TRBV5-6 and TRBJ2-1 gives the full variable domain: DAGVTQSPTHLIKTRGQQVTLRCSPKSGHDTVSWYQQALGQGPQFIFQYYEEEERQRGNFPDRFSGHQFPNYSSELNVNALLLGDSALYLCASTRVAGGPLIFGPGTRLTVL.

CDR3 amino acids: CASSPSRQETSPLHF. CDR3 nucleotide sequence: TGTGCCAGCAGCCCCTCCCGACAGGAGACTTCACCCCTCCACTTT. The chain recombines TRBV9 with TRBJ1-6, with a tentative D call TRBD1 (6 bases). Trimming took 4 bases from V and 9 from J, leaving 17 bases between them. The CDR3 extends over 15 amino acids. In germline, CDR1 is SGDLS, CDR2 YYNGEE.

For the CDR3, the DNA is TGCAGCGTTGCCCTAGCGGGGGGCCAAGAGACCCAGTACTTC. This sequence encodes CSVALAGGQETQYF. The rearrangement joins TRBV29-1 to TRBJ2-5, with 11 bases lining up with TRBD2. The CDR3 totals 14 residues. The V segment lost 4 bases and the J segment 1 base; nucleotides outside the gene matches: 2. Germline CDR1 and CDR2: SQVTM and ANQGSEA.

DNA of the CDR3: TGCGCCAGCAGCGACCGGGACAGGGCTGGCTACACCTTC. The encoded protein is CASSDRDRAGYTF. This chain connects TRBV4-1 to TRBJ1-2; 9 positions agree with TRBD1. After removal of 5 bases from V and 7 bases from J, the junction contained 5 bases not matched to a gene. CDR1 MGHRA and CDR2 YSYEKL come from the germline V gene. The CDR3 extends over 13 amino acids.

This clone has only one observation. This sequence joins TRBV25-1 and TRBJ1-2, with unresolved D. V dropped 2 bases and J dropped 6 bases, with 13 bases sitting between them. This CDR3 is 14 amino acids long. Germline assignment: CDR1 MGHDK and CDR2 SYGVNS. Here the CDR3 reads CASSEPGSVDGYTF. The CDR3 nucleotides read TGTGCCAGCAGTGAACCGGGAAGCGTCGATGGCTACACCTTC.

This clone showed up just a few times. This chain uses TRBV7-9 with TRBJ2-7, with D hard to call. This CDR3 contains 12 residues. V was shortened by 3 bases and J by 6 bases, with 9 bases between the two germline ends. Germline V gene sequence: CDR1 SEHNR, CDR2 FQNEAQ (reference sequence). The CDR3 is CASSFGVGEQYF. For the CDR3, the DNA is TGTGCCAGCAGCTTTGGAGTTGGCGAGCAGTACTTC.

As regards this clone: Other DNA sequences in the sample encode the same CDR3. The J gene is TRBJ2-3, the V gene TRBV2; the D gene is possibly TRBD2 (6 bases). The CDR3 runs 15 residues. Germline V lookup: CDR1 SNHLY, CDR2 FYNNEI. Between the trimmed V and J ends, which lost 2 bases and 2 bases, there was a span of 11 bases. Written as DNA, the CDR3 is TGTGCCAGCAGTGAAACTAGCCCGTACACAGATACGCAGTATTTT. This gives the protein CASSETSPYTDTQYF.

This clone turned up a few times. V and J are TRBV13 and TRBJ2-7; TRBD2 matches 10 bases. V trimming: 1 base; J trimming: 2 bases; junction bases outside the gene matches: 5. Per germline, CDR1 PRHDT and CDR2 FYEKMQ (reference sequence). This CDR3 spans 16 amino acids. CDR3 DNA sequence: TGTGCCAGCAGCTTAGCGGCAGGGACTAGCGCCTACGAGCAGTACTTC. This translates into CASSLAAGTSAYEQYF. Together with reference TRBV13 and TRBJ2-7, the CDR3 gives the full variable domain: AAGVIQSPRHLIKEKRETATLKCYPIPRHDTVYWYQQGPGQDPQFLISFYEKMQSDKGSIPDRFSAQQFSDYHSELNMSSLELGDSALYFCASSLAAGTSAYEQYFGPGTRLTVT.